The T cell receptor (beta chain) under discussion was sequenced for a study of shared clonotypes between healthy human individuals. Clones were sequenced by immunoSEQ multiplex PCR, and TCRdb holds only the in-frame ones, with some missing. The data show about 2.3 million clones, with about 90% seen just once and around 0.35% held by the top ten. Study results and caveats: Measured sharing among donors was expected to vary with sequencing depth. Generation of non-shared clonotypes was less probable than generation of clonotypes shared by all four donors.

Notes on this clone: Its antigen is as yet unknown.

The sample taken for sequencing was naive CD4+ T cells from PBMCs. Subset indicated: CD45RA+ positively selected. The source of this sequence is a man aged 18 to 35 in good health. Some clones in this sample may be carry-over from other donors' samples.

This CDR3 reads CASKPAGFVTDTQYF. The CDR3 DNA is TGTGCCAGCAAGCCGGCAGGGTTTGTCACAGATACGCAGTATTTT. The chain recombines TRBV6-5 with TRBJ2-3; D possibly corresponds to TRBD1 (5 bases). V was clipped by 7 bases and J by 2 bases, with 16 bases between them. The CDR3 runs to 15 residues. Germline V gene sequence: CDR1 MNHEY, CDR2 SVGAGI.